The rows below give T cell receptor beta chains drawn from one sample of a study of technical replicates of blood from a handful of donors. Clones were read by immunoSEQ multiplex PCR, and TCRdb kept only the in-frame ones, dropping some. This table has over 85,000 clones, less than 95% appearing once. The source material was T cells isolated from PBMCs. The source is a human donor in good health. Each CDR3 is given with its conserved first and last residue. D genes are given only for firm matches. Size is omitted from some rows. Given values are once, few, many or a class for expanded clones.

D: TRBD1; J: TRBJ1-1; size: once; V: TRBV11-2; CDR3: CASSLIRNRGKNTEAFF; DNA: TGTGCCAGCAGCTTAATAAGGAACAGGGGCAAGAACACTGAAGCTTTCTTT
D: NA; J: TRBJ2-3; size: NA; V: TRBV11-2; CDR3: CASSFSGKTTDTQYF; DNA: TGTGCCAGCAGCTTTAGCGGAAAGACCACAGATACGCAGTATTTT
D: NA; J: TRBJ1-1; size: NA; V: TRBV10-3; CDR3: CAISESWDMNTEAFF; DNA: TGTGCCATCAGTGAGTCCTGGGACATGAACACTGAAGCTTTCTTT
D: TRBD2; J: TRBJ2-7; size: NA; V: TRBV6-5; CDR3: CASSYTSGTYEQYF; DNA: TGTGCCAGCAGTTACACTAGCGGAACCTACGAGCAGTACTTC
D: NA; J: TRBJ2-2; size: NA; V: TRBV28; CDR3: CASSLSGTGELFF; DNA: TGTGCCAGCAGTTTGAGCGGGACCGGGGAGCTGTTTTTT
D: TRBD2; J: TRBJ2-1; size: once; V: TRBV19; CDR3: CASSIWGLAGGGNEQFF; DNA: TGTGCCAGTAGTATATGGGGACTAGCGGGAGGGGGAAATGAGCAGTTCTTC
D: TRBD2; J: TRBJ2-2; size: NA; V: TRBV7-3; CDR3: CASSKTSGLAGGKGELFF; DNA: TGTGCCAGCAGCAAGACCTCCGGACTAGCGGGAGGAAAGGGGGAGCTGTTTTTT
D: NA; J: TRBJ2-1; size: NA; V: TRBV19; CDR3: CATSDYPFRDEQFF; DNA: TGTGCCACCTCGGACTACCCCTTCCGGGATGAGCAGTTCTTC
D: NA; J: TRBJ1-1; size: NA; V: TRBV9; CDR3: CASSAGGSTEAFF; DNA: TGTGCCAGCAGCGCGGGTGGTAGCACTGAAGCTTTCTTT
D: TRBD1; J: TRBJ2-2; size: NA; V: TRBV11-2; CDR3: CASSSQTGSNTGELFF; DNA: TGTGCCAGCAGCTCGCAGACAGGGTCGAACACCGGGGAGCTGTTTTTT
D: NA; J: TRBJ1-1; size: few; V: TRBV30; CDR3: CAWSVGGFNTEAFF; DNA: TGTGCCTGGAGTGTGGGGGGATTTAACACTGAAGCTTTCTTT
D: NA; J: TRBJ2-7; size: once; V: TRBV27; CDR3: CASSWMGGGYEQYF; DNA: TGTGCCAGCAGTTGGATGGGAGGAGGCTACGAGCAGTACTTC
D: NA; J: TRBJ1-3; size: once; V: TRBV7-2; CDR3: CASCLVAGMGNTIYF; DNA: TGTGCCAGCTGCCTAGTGGCCGGGATGGGAAACACCATATATTTT
D: NA; J: TRBJ1-1; size: NA; V: TRBV27; CDR3: CASSLWPRGRGWTEAFF; DNA: TGTGCCAGCAGTTTATGGCCCCGGGGCAGGGGATGGACTGAAGCTTTCTTT
D: NA; J: TRBJ2-7; size: NA; V: TRBV7-9; CDR3: CASSSTGRVVYEQYF; DNA: TGTGCCAGCAGTTCCACAGGGAGGGTCGTCTACGAGCAGTACTTC
D: TRBD1; J: TRBJ2-1; size: NA; V: TRBV6-1; CDR3: CASMKGQVYNEQFF; DNA: TGTGCCAGCATGAAAGGACAGGTCTACAATGAGCAGTTCTTC
D: TRBD1; J: TRBJ1-3; size: NA; V: TRBV5-4; CDR3: CASSQDRGGGNTIYF; DNA: TGTGCCAGCAGCCAGGACAGGGGCGGGGGAAACACCATATATTTT
D: NA; J: TRBJ2-5; size: NA; V: TRBV2; CDR3: CASRRGGEQYF; DNA: TGTGCCAGCAGGAGAGGGGGGGAGCAGTACTTC
D: NA; J: TRBJ1-2; size: NA; V: TRBV5-5; CDR3: CASSFDRSNYGYTF; DNA: TGTGCCAGCAGCTTCGACAGGTCTAACTATGGCTACACCTTC
D: TRBD2; J: TRBJ2-7; size: NA; V: TRBV2; CDR3: CASSIPGLASYEQYF; DNA: TGTGCCAGCAGTATCCCGGGACTAGCGTCCTACGAGCAGTACTTC
D: TRBD2; J: TRBJ2-5; size: NA; V: TRBV5-1; CDR3: CASSEIYVAGREETQYF; DNA: TGCGCCAGCAGCGAGATTTATGTAGCGGGGCGTGAAGAGACCCAGTACTTC
D: TRBD2; J: TRBJ2-7; size: NA; V: TRBV6-5; CDR3: CASRESGRGSYEQYF; DNA: TGTGCCAGCAGAGAAAGCGGGAGGGGCTCCTACGAGCAGTACTTC